The next 17 T cell receptor beta chains were all read from a single sample in a study of response to subunit inactivated influenza vaccine. TCRdb analysed the RT-PCR reads with MiXCR anew, one entry per CDR3 protein. The sample lists hundreds of thousands of distinct CDR3 sequences; about 14% were seen once. Here the sequenced sample was PBMCs from blood, taken approximately 15 days before vaccination. These receptors came from a man aged 45 to 65 who received an inactivated influenza vaccine.

This clonotype appeared a few times. The chain links TRBV24-1 to TRBJ2-5, with D possibly TRBD2 on 5 matching bases. From germline, CDR1 is KGHDR and CDR2 SFDVKD. Deletions cut 4 bases from V and 2 bases from J, with 13 bases between. There are 15 residues in the CDR3. The CDR3 loop is CATSDPGREQETQYF. The CDR3 nucleotides read TGTGCCACCAGTGACCCTGGACGGGAACAAGAGACCCAGTACTTC.

The chain employs TRBV5-1 and TRBJ2-2; 7 nucleotides line up with TRBD1. Looked up from germline, CDR1 is SGHRS and CDR2 is YFSETQ. The CDR3 is made up of 15 amino acids. J was trimmed by 2 bases and V by 2 bases; bases with no gene match: 3. The CDR3 region is CASSLGDSNTGELFF. CDR3 DNA sequence: TGCGCCAGCAGCTTAGGGGACAGCAACACCGGGGAGCTGTTTTTT.

The chain couples TRBV12-3 or TRBV12-4 to TRBJ2-7; a weak D match, TRBD2 (5 bases). The V gene lost 1 base and the J gene lost 8 bases, with 12 bases spanning the gap. This CDR3 region has 13 residues. CDR3 in amino acids: CASSLGPSSQQYF. The CDR3 bases are TGTGCCAGCAGTTTAGGTCCTAGCAGCCAGCAGTACTTC.

This chain connects TRBV28 to TRBJ2-5; D might be TRBD2 (6 bases). This CDR3 region has 14 residues. The germline CDR1 and CDR2 sequences are MDHEN and SYDVKM. The V end lost 2 bases, the J end lost 6 bases, and 13 bases lay between the germline ends. CDR3 sequence: CASSLSPSVQTQYF. The CDR3 nucleotides read TGTGCCAGCAGTTTAAGTCCTAGCGTTCAGACCCAGTACTTC.

The chain combines TRBV11-2 with TRBJ2-2, with TRBD1 identical over 8 bases. CDR1 SGHAT and CDR2 FQNNGV come from the germline V gene. CDR3 length: 17 amino acids. J lost 0 bases, V lost 4 bases, and 7 bases had no gene match. This CDR3 reads CASSSRTGPSNTGELFF. DNA for the CDR3: TGTGCCAGCAGCTCCCGGACAGGGCCCTCGAACACCGGGGAGCTGTTTTTT.

There are a few counts of this clonotype. This chain links TRBV7-8 with TRBJ2-3; 10 nucleotides line up with TRBD2. Germline V gene data show CDR1 as SGHVS and CDR2 as FQNEAQ. The CDR3 runs to 18 residues. The J segment lost 0 bases and the V segment lost 2 bases, leaving 8 bases of the junction unmatched. The CDR3 protein is CASSLRASGSRSTDTQYF. For the CDR3, the DNA is TGTGCCAGCAGCTTACGCGCTAGCGGGAGCCGGAGCACAGATACGCAGTATTTT.

This clonotype has more than one count but fewer than ten. The V and J genes are TRBV4-2 and TRBJ2-2; D perhaps matches TRBD2 (5 bases). V lost 4 bases and J lost 7, with 16 bases in between. Germline CDR1 and CDR2: LGHNA and YNFKEQ. This CDR3 is built from 15 residues. CDR3 DNA sequence: TGTGCCAGCAGCCCCTCGGTAGCGCCTGACGGGGAGCTGTTTTTT. This codes for CASSPSVAPDGELFF.

The chain couples TRBV27 to TRBJ1-4; D is uncertain. CDR1 is MNHEY and CDR2 is SMNVEV in the germline V gene (reference sequence). This CDR3 contains 16 residues. Trimming cost V 2 bases and J 4 bases, with 14 bases left between them. CDR3 in amino acids: CASSLRSGSYNEKLFF. The CDR3 coding sequence is TGTGCCAGCAGTTTAAGATCCGGGTCCTATAATGAAAAACTGTTTTTT.

This clonotype was found many times. The chain recombines TRBV28 with TRBJ2-4, with a tentative D call TRBD2 (7 bases). V lost 7 bases and J 3 bases, leaving 16 bases between the germline ends. Germline V gene lookup returns CDR1 MDHEN and CDR2 SYDVKM. The CDR3 sequence is 15 residues long. The CDR3 DNA sequence: TGTGCCAGCACCCCTGGGGGGGCGGACAAAAACATTCAGTACTTC. The encoded protein is CASTPGGADKNIQYF.

This clonotype occurred a few times. The chain combines TRBV3-1 with TRBJ2-2; no definite D call. The germline V gene encodes CDR1 LGHDT and CDR2 YNNKEL (reference sequence). This CDR3 region has 14 residues. Trimming stripped 3 bases from V and 0 bases from J, with 5 bases between. The CDR3 DNA reads as TGTGCCAGCAGCCAGGTTGCGAACACCGGGGAGCTGTTTTTT. Residues: CASSQVANTGELFF. The variable domain in full, with the rest retrieved from reference TRBV3-1 and TRBJ2-2, is DTAVSQTPKYLVTQMGNDKSIKCEQNLGHDTMYWYKQDSKKFLKIMFSYNNKELIINETVPNRFSPKSPDKAHLNLHINSLELGDSAVYFCASSQVANTGELFFGEGSRLTVL.

The chain joins TRBV7-2 to TRBJ2-5; D remains unclear. This CDR3 spans 15 amino acids. Germline CDR1 and CDR2: SGHTA and FQGNSA. Trimming took off 0 bases at V and 2 bases at J, with 10 bases between the two ends. The CDR3 DNA follows: TGTGCCAGCAGCTTAGCGGCGCTAGATCAAGAGACCCAGTACTTC. Protein sequence: CASSLAALDQETQYF.

This clonotype has just a few counts. Sequence at one end of the junction differs from germline and may be a read error. J is TRBJ1-2 and V is TRBV7-9; TRBD1 matches 9 bases. CDR1 is SEHNR and CDR2 is FQNEAQ in the germline V gene (reference sequence). CDR3 length: 14 amino acids. CDR3 residues: CASSVAGTGFGYTF. The DNA for the CDR3 is TGTGCCAGCAGCGTAGCCGGGACAGGGTTTGGCTACACCTTC.

This clonotype came up many times. The CDR3 is CASRGEGGAYNEQFF. The CDR3 nucleotides read TGTGCCAGCAGGGGGGAAGGGGGCGCCTACAATGAGCAGTTCTTC. The chain links TRBV12-3 or TRBV12-4 to TRBJ2-1, with 7 bases that match TRBD1. The CDR3 covers 15 residues. V dropped 6 bases and J dropped 2; count of bases not matched to a gene: 7.

This clonotype was observed a handful of times. The chain employs TRBV20-1 and TRBJ1-1; 7 nucleotides agree with TRBD1. The germline V gene encodes CDR1 DFQATT and CDR2 SNEGSKA (reference sequence). The V gene end was trimmed by 0 bases and the J gene end by 7 bases; junction bases not matched to a gene: 11. This CDR3 spans 15 amino acids. This CDR3 is CSARDPGPGGGEAFF. In DNA, the CDR3 is TGCAGTGCTAGAGATCCGGGCCCAGGGGGAGGTGAAGCTTTCTTT.

This clonotype has ten or more counts. The V gene is TRBV28, the J gene TRBJ2-7; 10 bases match TRBD1. V dropped 6 bases and J dropped 6; count of bases not matched to a gene: 5. The CDR3 is made up of 13 amino acids. Looked up from germline, CDR1 is MDHEN and CDR2 is SYDVKM. Here the CDR3 DNA reads TGTGCCAGCAGCTCGGGACAGGGGCCCGAGCAGTACTTC. Its protein is CASSSGQGPEQYF. Full variable domain (missing parts from reference TRBV28 and TRBJ2-7): DVKVTQSSRYLVKRTGEKVFLECVQDMDHENMFWYRQDPGLGLRLIYFSYDVKMKEKGDIPEGYSVSREKKERFSLILESASTNQTSMYLCASSSGQGPEQYFGPGTRLTVT.

This clonotype was recorded many times. This sequence joins TRBV11-2 and TRBJ2-3; 9 nucleotides match TRBD1. This CDR3 has 14 residues. Germline V lookup: CDR1 SGHAT, CDR2 FQNNGV. After removal of 5 bases from V and 4 bases from J, the junction contained 4 bases not matched to a gene. CDR3 sequence: CASSQGQGADTQYF. CDR3 DNA: TGTGCCAGCAGCCAGGGACAGGGAGCAGATACGCAGTATTTT.

This clonotype was recorded a few times. This sequence joins TRBV24-1 and TRBJ2-1; TRBD2 agrees at 7 bases. V was clipped by 4 bases and J by 7 bases; unmatched bases: 6. Germline V gene data show CDR1 as KGHDR and CDR2 as SFDVKD. The CDR3 is 14 amino acids. CDR3 DNA sequence: TGTGCCACCAGTGACTCCCGTAGCGGGAATGAGCAGTTCTTC. It specifies CATSDSRSGNEQFF.